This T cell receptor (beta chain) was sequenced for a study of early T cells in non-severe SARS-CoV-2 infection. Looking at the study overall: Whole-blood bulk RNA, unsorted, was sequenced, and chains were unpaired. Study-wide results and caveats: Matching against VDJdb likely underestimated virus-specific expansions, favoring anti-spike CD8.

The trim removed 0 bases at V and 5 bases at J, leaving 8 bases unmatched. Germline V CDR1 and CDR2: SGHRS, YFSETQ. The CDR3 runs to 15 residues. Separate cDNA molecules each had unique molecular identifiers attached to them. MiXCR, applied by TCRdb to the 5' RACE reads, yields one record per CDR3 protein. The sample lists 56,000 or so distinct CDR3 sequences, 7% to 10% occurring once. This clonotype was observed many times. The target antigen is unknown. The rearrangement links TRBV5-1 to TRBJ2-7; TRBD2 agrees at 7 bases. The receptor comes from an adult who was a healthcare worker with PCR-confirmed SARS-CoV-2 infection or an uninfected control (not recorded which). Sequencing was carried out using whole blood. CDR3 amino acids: CASSLAGGSLHEQYF. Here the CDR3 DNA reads TGCGCCAGCAGCTTGGCCGGCGGGAGTCTCCACGAGCAGTACTTC.